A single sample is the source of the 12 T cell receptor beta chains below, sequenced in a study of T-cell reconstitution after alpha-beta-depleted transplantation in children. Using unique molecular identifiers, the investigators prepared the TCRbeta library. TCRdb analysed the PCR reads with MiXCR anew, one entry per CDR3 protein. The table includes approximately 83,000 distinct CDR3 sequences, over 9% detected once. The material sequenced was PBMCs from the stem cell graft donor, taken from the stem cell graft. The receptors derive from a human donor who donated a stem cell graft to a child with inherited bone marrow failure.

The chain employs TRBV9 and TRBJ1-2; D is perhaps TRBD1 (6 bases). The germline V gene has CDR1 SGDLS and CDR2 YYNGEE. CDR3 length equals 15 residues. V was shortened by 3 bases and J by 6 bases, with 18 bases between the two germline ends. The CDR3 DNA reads TGTGCCAGCAGCGGCAGCTCAGGGGCTTTGGATGGCTACACCTTC. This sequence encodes CASSGSSGALDGYTF.

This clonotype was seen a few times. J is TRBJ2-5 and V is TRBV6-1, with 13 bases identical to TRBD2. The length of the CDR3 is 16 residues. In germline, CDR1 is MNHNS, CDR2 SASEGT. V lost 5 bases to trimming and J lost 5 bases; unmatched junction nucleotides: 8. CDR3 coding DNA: TGTGCCAGCAGTCCGGGACTAGCGGGACAATCGGAGACCCAGTACTTC. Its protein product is CASSPGLAGQSETQYF.

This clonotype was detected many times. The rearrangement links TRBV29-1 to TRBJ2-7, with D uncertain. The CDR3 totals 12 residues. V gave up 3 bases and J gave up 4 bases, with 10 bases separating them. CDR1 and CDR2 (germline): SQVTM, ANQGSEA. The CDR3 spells CSVDGLGYEQYF. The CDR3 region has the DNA TGCAGCGTTGATGGGTTGGGGTACGAGCAGTACTTC.

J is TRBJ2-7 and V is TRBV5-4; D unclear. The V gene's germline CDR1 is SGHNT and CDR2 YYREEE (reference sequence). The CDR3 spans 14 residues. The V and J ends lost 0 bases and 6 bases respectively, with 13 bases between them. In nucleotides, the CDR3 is TGTGCCAGCAGCTTGGCCCAGGTGGCGGCCGAGCAGTACTTC. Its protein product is CASSLAQVAAEQYF.

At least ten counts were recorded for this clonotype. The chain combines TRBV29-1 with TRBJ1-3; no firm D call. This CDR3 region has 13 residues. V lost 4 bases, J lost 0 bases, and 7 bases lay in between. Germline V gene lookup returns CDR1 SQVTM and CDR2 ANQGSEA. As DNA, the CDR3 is TGCAGCGTTGTCCCGAGCTCTGGAAACACCATATATTTT. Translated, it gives CSVVPSSGNTIYF.

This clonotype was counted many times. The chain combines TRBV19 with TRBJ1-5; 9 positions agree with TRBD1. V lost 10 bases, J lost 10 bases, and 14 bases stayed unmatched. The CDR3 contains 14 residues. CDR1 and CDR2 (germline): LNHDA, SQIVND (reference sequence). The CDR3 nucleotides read TGTGCCACAACCTCCGGGACAGGGCCAGCACCCCAGCATTTT. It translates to CATTSGTGPAPQHF. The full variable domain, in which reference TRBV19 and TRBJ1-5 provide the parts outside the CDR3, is DGGITQSPKYLFRKEGQNVTLSCEQNLNHDAMYWYRQDPGQGLRLIYYSQIVNDFQKGDIAEGYSVSREKKESFPLTVTSAQKNPTAFYLCATTSGTGPAPQHFGDGTRLSIL.

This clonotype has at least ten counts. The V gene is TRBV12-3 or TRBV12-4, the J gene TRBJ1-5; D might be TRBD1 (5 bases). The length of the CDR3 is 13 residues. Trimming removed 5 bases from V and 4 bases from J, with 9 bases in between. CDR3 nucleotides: TGTGCCAGCAGTCGGACATTTAATCAGCCCCAGCATTTT. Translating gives CASSRTFNQPQHF.

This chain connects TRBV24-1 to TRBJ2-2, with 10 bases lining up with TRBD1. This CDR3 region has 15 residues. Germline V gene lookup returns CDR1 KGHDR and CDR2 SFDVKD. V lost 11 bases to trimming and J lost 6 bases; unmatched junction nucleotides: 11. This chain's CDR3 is CANRKDRGSPGELFF. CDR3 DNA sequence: TGTGCCAACCGCAAGGACAGGGGGAGTCCCGGGGAGCTGTTTTTT.

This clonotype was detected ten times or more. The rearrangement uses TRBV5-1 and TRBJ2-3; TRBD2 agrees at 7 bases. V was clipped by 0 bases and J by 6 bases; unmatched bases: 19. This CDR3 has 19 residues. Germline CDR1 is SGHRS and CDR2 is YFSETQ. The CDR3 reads CASSLAPTRGDSTEDTQYF. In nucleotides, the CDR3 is TGCGCCAGCAGCTTGGCACCAACCCGGGGGGACTCCACGGAGGATACGCAGTATTTT.

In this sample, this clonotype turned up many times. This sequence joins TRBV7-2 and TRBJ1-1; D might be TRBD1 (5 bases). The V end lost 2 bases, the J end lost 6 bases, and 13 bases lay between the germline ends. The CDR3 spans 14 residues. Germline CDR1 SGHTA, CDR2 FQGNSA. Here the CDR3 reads CASSLMQGSAEAFF. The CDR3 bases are TGTGCCAGCAGCTTAATGCAGGGTTCAGCTGAAGCTTTCTTT.

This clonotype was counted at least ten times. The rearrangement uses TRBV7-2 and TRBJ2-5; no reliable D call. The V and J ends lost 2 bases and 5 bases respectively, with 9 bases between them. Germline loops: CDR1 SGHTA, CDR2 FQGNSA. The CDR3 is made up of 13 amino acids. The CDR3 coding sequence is TGTGCCAGCAGCTTATCATTGGGGGAGACCCAGTACTTC. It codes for CASSLSLGETQYF.

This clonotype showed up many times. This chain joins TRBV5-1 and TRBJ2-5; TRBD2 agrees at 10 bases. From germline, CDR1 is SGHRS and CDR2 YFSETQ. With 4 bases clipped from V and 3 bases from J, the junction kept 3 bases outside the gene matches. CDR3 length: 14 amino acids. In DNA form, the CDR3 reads TGCGCCAGCAGCCCTGGACTAGCGGAAGAGACCCAGTACTTC. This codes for CASSPGLAEETQYF.